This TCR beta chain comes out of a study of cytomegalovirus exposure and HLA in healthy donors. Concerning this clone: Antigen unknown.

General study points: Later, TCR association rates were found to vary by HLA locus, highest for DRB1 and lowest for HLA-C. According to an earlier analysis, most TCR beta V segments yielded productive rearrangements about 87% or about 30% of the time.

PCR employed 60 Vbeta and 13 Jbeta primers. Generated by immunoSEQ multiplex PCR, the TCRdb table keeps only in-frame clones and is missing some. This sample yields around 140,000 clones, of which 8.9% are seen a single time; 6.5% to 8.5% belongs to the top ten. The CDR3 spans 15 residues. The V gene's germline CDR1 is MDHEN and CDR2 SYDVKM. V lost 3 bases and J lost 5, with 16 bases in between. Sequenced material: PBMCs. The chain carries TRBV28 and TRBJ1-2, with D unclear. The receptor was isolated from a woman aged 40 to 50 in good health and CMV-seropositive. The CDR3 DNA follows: TGTGCCAGCAGTTTCCCTAAGGGAGCGGCGTATGGCTACACCTTC. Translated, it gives CASSFPKGAAYGYTF.